This passage covers 13 T cell receptor beta chains from one sample sequenced in a study of T cell responses to AZD1222 COVID-19 vaccine. Measured with immunoSEQ multiplex PCR; TCRdb has only the in-frame clones, and not every one. The sample lists about 67,000 clones, around four fifths occurring once. This material consisted of peripheral blood, taken on day 0 of AZD1222 vaccination. All receptors come from an adult in good health.

This clone came up once. The rearrangement joins TRBV21-1 to TRBJ1-1. TRBV21-1 is an annotated pseudogene. CDR3 size: 13 residues. CDR3 sequence reads: CASRYSGETEAFF. The CDR3, as DNA: TGTGCCAGCAGATACAGCGGGGAAACTGAAGCTTTCTTT.

V is TRBV7-2 and J is TRBJ1-4; no firm D call. The CDR3 totals 15 residues. Germline V gives CDR1 SGHTA, CDR2 FQGNSA. The V gene lost 3 bases and the J gene lost 0 bases, with 8 bases spanning the gap. CDR3 in amino acids: CASSFTPATNEKLFF. The CDR3 nucleotides are TGTGCCAGCAGCTTTACCCCAGCAACTAATGAAAAACTGTTTTTT.

V is TRBV7-2 and J is TRBJ1-5; 7 nucleotides align to TRBD1. V trimming: 5 bases; J trimming: 6 bases; junction bases outside the gene matches: 4. The CDR3 is made up of 13 amino acids. Germline V gives CDR1 SGHTA, CDR2 FQGNSA. This CDR3 is CASSPTGVQPQHF. The CDR3, as DNA: TGTGCCAGCAGCCCTACAGGGGTTCAGCCCCAGCATTTT.

This clone appeared a single time. V is TRBV15 and J is TRBJ1-1; D remains ambiguous. CDR3 size: 13 residues. V was clipped by 4 bases and J by 4 bases, with 10 bases between them. Germline V gene sequence: CDR1 LNHNV, CDR2 YYDKDF (reference sequence). The CDR3 DNA is TGTGCCACCAGCATTGTGGGCCCCACTGAAGCTTTCTTT. Translated, it gives CATSIVGPTEAFF.

This sequence joins TRBV14 and TRBJ2-1; D might be TRBD2 (7 bases). The CDR3 has 18 residues. V was shortened by 3 bases and J by 7 bases, with 25 bases between the two germline ends. Germline lookup yields CDR1 SGHDN and CDR2 FVKESK. The CDR3 DNA is TGTGCCAGCAGCCATTTAGGGGGGGGCCGGATGTTCGGGAATGAGCAGTTCTTC. Translating gives CASSHLGGGRMFGNEQFF.

This chain joins TRBV9 and TRBJ1-2; TRBD1 is a possible D gene (5 bases). Germline V gene data show CDR1 as SGDLS and CDR2 as YYNGEE. V lost 3 bases and J lost 9, with 15 bases in between. The CDR3 consists of 13 residues. The CDR3 DNA reads TGTGCCAGCAGCGCTCCGGGACGAGTGAGCTACACCTTC. Translation gives CASSAPGRVSYTF.

The V and J genes are TRBV19 and TRBJ2-7, with D possibly being TRBD1 or TRBD2 (5 bases each). Trimming stripped 3 bases from V and 4 bases from J, with 16 bases between. This CDR3 has 15 residues. Germline assignment: CDR1 LNHDA and CDR2 SQIVND (reference sequence). The CDR3 protein is CASSISAGTLYEQYF. CDR3 bases: TGTGCCAGTAGTATCTCAGCCGGGACCCTTTACGAGCAGTACTTC.

This clone came up once. The chain employs TRBV9 and TRBJ1-2; 7 bases match TRBD1. The germline CDR1 and CDR2 sequences are SGDLS and YYNGEE. V shed 0 bases and J 3 bases; nucleotides not matched to a gene: 11. The length of the CDR3 is 17 residues. The CDR3 DNA follows: TGTGCCAGCAGCGTAGGGTCCAGGGGGGATTTCGACTATGGCTACACCTTC. Protein: CASSVGSRGDFDYGYTF. Complete variable domain (other parts from reference TRBV9 and TRBJ1-2): DSGVTQTPKHLITATGQRVTLRCSPRSGDLSVYWYQQSLDQGLQFLIQYYNGEERAKGNILERFSAQQFPDLHSELNLSSLELGDSALYFCASSVGSRGDFDYGYTFGSGTRLTVV.

This chain links TRBV27 with TRBJ2-7; TRBD1 or TRBD2 may be the D gene (5 bases each). The CDR3 runs 16 residues. Trimming removed 6 bases from V and 5 bases from J, with 23 bases in between. Germline V gene data show CDR1 as MNHEY and CDR2 as SMNVEV (reference sequence). CDR3 in amino acids: CASRLGPGSNSHEQYF. CDR3 nucleotides: TGTGCCAGCAGATTGGGACCCGGGTCTAATAGCCACGAGCAGTACTTC.

This sequence joins TRBV9 and TRBJ1-6; D remains ambiguous. Trimming cost V 0 bases and J 9 bases, with 10 bases left between them. CDR3 length: 14 residues. The germline CDR1 and CDR2 sequences are SGDLS and YYNGEE. CDR3 region: CASSVEGFSSPLHF. CDR3 coding DNA: TGTGCCAGCAGCGTAGAAGGGTTCAGTTCACCCCTCCACTTT.

The table lists this clone with a few counts. The chain recombines TRBV27 with TRBJ2-2; perhaps TRBD1 as D (5 bases). V lost 6 bases, J lost 7 bases, and 27 bases lay in between. This CDR3 region has 18 residues. Germline lookup yields CDR1 MNHEY and CDR2 SMNVEV (reference sequence). The CDR3 DNA sequence: TGTGCCAGCAGGAGAAGAGACTCGACCCAATTTAGGGGCGGGGAGCTGTTTTTT. Amino acids: CASRRRDSTQFRGGELFF.

This clone was counted a few times. The CDR3 bases are TGTGCCAGCATTGACGAGGGTTCCTCCTACGAGCAGTACTTC. Translating gives CASIDEGSSYEQYF. The V call is TRBV25-1, the J call TRBJ2-7; a possible D gene is TRBD2 (5 bases). Germline loops: CDR1 MGHDK, CDR2 SYGVNS. The CDR3 loop spans 14 amino acids. V lost 7 bases and J 0 bases, leaving 13 bases between the germline ends.

As regards this clone: The conserved final phenylalanine or tryptophan is absent from the CDR3, which likely points to a read error. It is unclear where the CDR3 begins or ends on the DNA, so no DNA is shown, and the CDR3 is as TCRdb lists it. The chain links TRBV18 to TRBJ1-1. Germline values: CDR1 KGHSH, CDR2 LQKENI. The CDR3 is 9 residues long, counting both termini. The CDR3: CASSPGIMD.